This T cell receptor beta chain came from a study of blood T cell repertoires in COVID-19. Assay: immunoSEQ multiplex PCR; the TCRdb copy retains only in-frame clones and omits some. The sample lists hundreds of thousands of clones; 87% were seen once. The source is a woman aged 25 to 39 with acute COVID-19. Input material: PBMCs or T cells enriched from blood (not recorded which).

The DNA of the CDR3 is TGTGCCAGCAGCCCGGACTACTATAATTCACCCCTCCACTTT. Protein product: CASSPDYYNSPLHF. The gene calls are TRBV7-9 and TRBJ1-6; D not resolved. This CDR3 has 14 residues. From germline, CDR1 is SEHNR and CDR2 FQNEAQ (reference sequence). The V end was cut by 5 bases, the J end by 3 bases, with 8 bases between.